This paragraph covers one TCR beta chain sequence. The entry originates in a study of blood T cell repertoires in COVID-19. Study-wide background: Samples of COVID-19 (acute and convalescent) were obtained from the United States, Italy and Spain. T cells, B-cell-depleted T cells, or PBMCs provided the cDNA or gDNA that served as material.

In the source study's methods: Reference gene primer amplification gave estimated nucleated cell counts. Assay: immunoSEQ multiplex PCR; the TCRdb copy retains only in-frame clones and omits some. V, J and clone size reflect that table, while D and trimming were determined from the DNA. The table records 350,000 to 450,000 clones, around 89% of them present only once. The sequencing sample was made of peripheral blood. The sequence derives from a woman in her thirties or forties with COVID-19, enrolled during active disease.

CDR3 region: CSVELSGGRYNEQFF. Here the CDR3 DNA reads TGCAGCGTTGAATTGTCTGGCGGGAGGTACAATGAGCAGTTCTTC. The rearrangement links TRBV29-1 to TRBJ2-1, with TRBD2 matching 8 bases. Germline trimming cut 2 bases from V and 4 bases from J; bases unmatched to any gene: 7. Germline V gives CDR1 SQVTM, CDR2 ANQGSEA. CDR3 length: 15 residues.